This T cell receptor (beta chain) comes out of a study of CD4+ T cells in melanoma. Overall study findings and caveats: In melanoma, neoantigen-specific CD4+ T cells reportedly differed in differentiation state. CD8+ T cell, macrophage and B cell function reportedly correlated with neoantigen-specific CD4+ T cells.

TCRdb's table, derived via immunoSEQ multiplex PCR, lists solely in-frame clones and lacks some. The sample lists about 140,000 clones; around nine tenths were seen once. In regard to this clone: Its antigen is undetermined.

The germline CDR1 and CDR2 sequences are SGHRS and YFSETQ. The CDR3 loop spans 13 amino acids. The V end lost 2 bases, the J end lost 5 bases, and 7 bases lay between the germline ends. This receptor was obtained from a human donor with melanoma. This rearrangement joins TRBV5-1 to TRBJ2-2; perhaps D is TRBD1 or TRBD2 (5 bases each). This CDR3 reads CASSFRETGELFF. The CDR3 nucleotides read TGCGCCAGCAGCTTCAGGGAGACCGGGGAGCTGTTTTTT.